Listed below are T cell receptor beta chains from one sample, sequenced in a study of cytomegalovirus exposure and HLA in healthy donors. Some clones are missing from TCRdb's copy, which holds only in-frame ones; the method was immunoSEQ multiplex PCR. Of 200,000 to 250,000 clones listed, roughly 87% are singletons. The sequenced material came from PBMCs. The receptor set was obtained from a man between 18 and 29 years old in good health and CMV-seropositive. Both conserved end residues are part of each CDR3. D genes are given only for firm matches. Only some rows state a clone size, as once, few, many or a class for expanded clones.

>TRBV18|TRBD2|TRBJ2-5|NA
TGTGCCAGCTCGCAAGCGGGAGGACAAGAGACCCAGTACTTC
CASSQAGGQETQYF
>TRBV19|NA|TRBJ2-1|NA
TGTGCCAGTAGTTTCGGCGGGTTACACAATGAGCAGTTCTTC
CASSFGGLHNEQFF
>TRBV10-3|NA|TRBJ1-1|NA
TGTGCCATCAGCCGACAACGACAGCTGAACACTGAAGCTTTCTTT
CAISRQRQLNTEAFF
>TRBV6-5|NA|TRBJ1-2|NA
TGTGCCAGCAGTTACACAGGGTCCTATTCGGGAGGCTACACCTTC
CASSYTGSYSGGYTF
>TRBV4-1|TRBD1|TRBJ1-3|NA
TGCGCCAGCAGCCAAGCAGAGACAGGGGGAAACACCATATATTTT
CASSQAETGGNTIYF
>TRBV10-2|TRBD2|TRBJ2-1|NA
TGCGCCAGCAGTGAGTCGCCTCCTAGCGGGAGTAGGCATGAGCAGTTCTTC
CASSESPPSGSRHEQFF
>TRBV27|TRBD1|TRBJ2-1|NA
TGTGCCAGCAGGCGAACCCTGACAGGGTTTGAGAATGAGCAGTTCTTC
CASRRTLTGFENEQFF
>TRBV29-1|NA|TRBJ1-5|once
TGCAGCGCTGGAAACAGGGTCGGGCAGCCCCAGCATTTT
CSAGNRVGQPQHF
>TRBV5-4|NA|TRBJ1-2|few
TGTGCCAGCAGCTTGGCCTCAGCATTACAGGATAACTATGGCTACACCTTC
CASSLASALQDNYGYTF
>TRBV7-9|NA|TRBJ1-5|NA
TGTGCCAGCAGCTTTGGACGGAGCAATCAGCCCCAGCATTTT
CASSFGRSNQPQHF
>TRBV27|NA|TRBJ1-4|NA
TGTGCCAGCAGTTTTGTTGGGACAACGGGGGAAAAACTGTTTTTT
CASSFVGTTGEKLFF
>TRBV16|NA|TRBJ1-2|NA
TGTGCCAGCAGCCAATCAGCCAGGGTGCACTATGGCTACACCTTC
CASSQSARVHYGYTF